Given below is one TCR beta chain in context. Its target is unknown. This sample was included in a study of CD8+ T cells in alopecia areata. Looking at the study overall: The SALT score measured affected scalp surface percentage in treated patients. Study results and caveats: Clonality exceeded that of normal scalp in lesional scalp, most notably in alopecia totalis/universalis.

Following RNA extraction, reverse transcription yielded cDNA that acted as the sequencing template. Using immunoSEQ multiplex PCR, the repertoire was profiled, and TCRdb retains in-frame clones only, with some absent. The sample comprises 95,000 to 120,000 clones, 56% of which are singletons, and about 3.7% rests with the top ten. Trimming removed 1 base from V and 5 bases from J, with 14 bases in between. The CDR3 has 15 residues. CDR1 is LGHNA and CDR2 is YNFKEQ in the germline V gene. As for treatment: oral pan-JAK inhibitor, 5-10 mg twice daily. Here the sequenced sample was CD4+ T cells sorted from blood, taken at week 24, from a patient treated with tofacitinib. The chain couples TRBV4-2 to TRBJ2-5; a weak D match, TRBD2 (6 bases). The receptor comes from a human donor with alopecia areata. The CDR3 protein is CASSQVHDAGETQYF. The DNA of the CDR3 is TGTGCCAGCAGCCAAGTGCACGACGCGGGGGAGACCCAGTACTTC.